A single sample is the source of the 29 T cell receptor beta chains below, sequenced in a study of blood T cell repertoires in COVID-19. Produced via immunoSEQ multiplex PCR; TCRdb's table is partial and in-frame only. This sample carries roughly 35,000 clones, 80% to 90% of them seen once, and the ten largest clones take around 40%. Sample: peripheral blood. All receptors come from a human donor in a cohort sampled during active COVID-19.

This sequence joins TRBV28 and TRBJ2-7; 13 nucleotides agree with TRBD2. CDR1 MDHEN and CDR2 SYDVKM come from the germline V gene. The CDR3 is 15 amino acids. Unmatched junction bases numbered 8, after V lost 5 bases and J lost 7 bases. In DNA form, the CDR3 reads TGTGCCAGCAGTCCAACTAGCGGGGGGGCGCGGGAGCAGTACTTC. Translation: CASSPTSGGAREQYF. Filled out from reference TRBV28 and TRBJ2-7, the complete variable domain reads DVKVTQSSRYLVKRTGEKVFLECVQDMDHENMFWYRQDPGLGLRLIYFSYDVKMKEKGDIPEGYSVSREKKERFSLILESASTNQTSMYLCASSPTSGGAREQYFGPGTRLTVT.

The V gene is TRBV6-6, the J gene TRBJ2-3; TRBD2 agrees at 9 bases. This CDR3 has 15 residues. Trimming took 2 bases from V and 2 from J; bases not matched to a gene: 2. The germline gives CDR1 MNHNY, CDR2 SVGAGI (reference sequence). The CDR3 sequence is CASSYGGGATDTQYF. The CDR3, as DNA: TGTGCCAGCAGTTACGGCGGGGGGGCCACAGATACGCAGTATTTT.

The chain is built from TRBV4-1 and TRBJ1-2; TRBD1 matches at 7 bases. Germline V gene lookup returns CDR1 MGHRA and CDR2 YSYEKL. V was clipped by 5 bases and J by 4 bases; unmatched bases: 7. CDR3 size: 14 residues. The DNA for the CDR3 is TGCGCCAGCAGCTTCGGGGGACAGAGCTATGGCTACACCTTC. As protein: CASSFGGQSYGYTF.

The count of this clone is one. V is TRBV5-6 and J is TRBJ2-3; D perhaps matches TRBD2 (6 bases). Trimming cost V 4 bases and J 3 bases, with 9 bases left between them. This CDR3 has 13 amino acids. CDR1 is SGHDT, CDR2 YYEEEE, per germline. The CDR3 loop reads CASSLAGTDTQYF. CDR3 coding DNA: TGTGCCAGCAGCCTCGCGGGGACAGATACGCAGTATTTT.

The chain uses TRBV7-2 and TRBJ2-7, with TRBD1 matching 8 bases. The CDR3 runs to 14 residues. V trimming: 5 bases; J trimming: 4 bases; junction bases outside the gene matches: 7. Germline CDR1 reads SGHTA; CDR2 reads FQGNSA. The CDR3 spells CASSTRQGMYEQYF. For the CDR3, the DNA is TGTGCCAGCAGCACCCGACAGGGGATGTACGAGCAGTACTTC.

The CDR3 protein is CAIPLAGKTYEQYF. The CDR3 region has the DNA TGTGCCATACCATTGGCAGGAAAGACGTACGAGCAGTACTTC. The rearrangement uses TRBV6-9 and TRBJ2-7; no clear D. CDR1 is MNHGY, CDR2 SVAAGI, per germline. The CDR3 loop spans 14 amino acids. V was trimmed by 10 bases and J by 4 bases, leaving 20 bases between them.

This clone was found a few times. The chain uses TRBV11-2 and TRBJ1-1; 9 bases are a match to TRBD1. The CDR3 covers 15 residues. The V and J ends lost 6 bases and 3 bases, in that order; junction bases with no gene match: 8. The germline gives CDR1 SGHAT, CDR2 FQNNGV. CDR3 in DNA: TGTGCCAGCAGGAGGACAGGGGCGTCGGACACTGAAGCTTTCTTT. Amino acids: CASRRTGASDTEAFF.

This clone was counted a few times. The genes are TRBV4-3 and TRBJ2-7; perhaps TRBD2 as D (6 bases). Trimming cost V 0 bases and J 3 bases, with 18 bases left between them. The germline V gene has CDR1 LGHNA and CDR2 YSLEER. This CDR3 contains 17 residues. Here the CDR3 reads CASSQDTSADGGYEQYF. In DNA form, the CDR3 reads TGCGCCAGCAGCCAAGATACCTCGGCGGACGGGGGCTACGAGCAGTACTTC.

The chain is built from TRBV18 and TRBJ2-6, with a weak D call TRBD2 (5 bases). The V end was cut by 3 bases, the J end by 0 bases, with 9 bases between. CDR3 size: 16 residues. CDR1 is KGHSH and CDR2 is LQKENI in the germline V gene. Written as DNA, the CDR3 is TGTGCCAGCTCACCTAGCGAAAACTCTGGGGCCAACGTCCTGACTTTC. It translates to CASSPSENSGANVLTF.

CDR3: CASSLHYSLGGQETQYF. DNA of the CDR3: TGTGCCAGCAGCCTGCATTACAGCTTGGGGGGCCAAGAGACCCAGTACTTC. This chain uses TRBV7-2 with TRBJ2-5, with TRBD2 as a possible D gene (6 bases). V was cut by 5 bases and J by 1 base, with 20 bases left in between. From germline, CDR1 is SGHTA and CDR2 FQGNSA. The CDR3 sequence is 17 residues long.

The CDR3 loop is CASSPHWTGSLWKVRSGANVLTF. CDR3 coding DNA: TGTGCCAGCAGTCCCCATTGGACAGGGTCCCTATGGAAGGTACGTTCCGGGGCCAACGTCCTGACTTTC. This chain connects TRBV28 to TRBJ2-6; TRBD1 agrees at 8 bases. The CDR3 covers 23 residues. Trimming at V came to 5 bases and at J to 4 bases, leaving 28 bases not matched to a gene. Germline V lookup: CDR1 MDHEN, CDR2 SYDVKM.

The V and J genes are TRBV6-5 and TRBJ1-1; possibly TRBD1 for D (5 bases). The CDR3 covers 14 residues. CDR1 MNHEY and CDR2 SVGAGI come from the germline V gene. V was shortened by 8 bases and J by 5 bases, with 18 bases between the two germline ends. The CDR3 sequence is CASVSGAGRTEAFF. CDR3 sequence (DNA): TGTGCCAGCGTTTCCGGGGCAGGGAGGACTGAAGCTTTCTTT.

CDR3 nucleotide sequence: TGTGCCAGCAGCTCCAGGACAGGGAGGACCGGGGAGCTGTTTTTT. It specifies CASSSRTGRTGELFF. The chain carries TRBV11-2 and TRBJ2-2; 8 bases fit TRBD1. The CDR3 consists of 15 residues. Germline lookup yields CDR1 SGHAT and CDR2 FQNNGV. The V segment lost 4 bases and the J segment 5 bases; nucleotides outside the gene matches: 6.

The chain has TRBV28 and TRBJ1-1; 9 bases agree with TRBD1. The CDR3 is 14 amino acids. Germline values: CDR1 MDHEN, CDR2 SYDVKM. After removal of 7 bases from V and 2 bases from J, the junction contained 5 bases not matched to a gene. Written as DNA, the CDR3 is TGTGCCAGCAACAACAGGGGGCGTAACACTGAAGCTTTCTTT. It translates to CASNNRGRNTEAFF.

The gene calls are TRBV9 and TRBJ2-1; 8 bases line up with TRBD1. Germline loops: CDR1 SGDLS, CDR2 YYNGEE. J gave up 7 bases and V 4 bases, and 7 bases lay outside the gene matches. The CDR3 extends over 14 amino acids. CDR3 sequence reads: CASSSWTGLNEQFF. In DNA form, the CDR3 reads TGTGCCAGCAGCTCCTGGACAGGGCTGAATGAGCAGTTCTTC.

The gene calls are TRBV2 and TRBJ1-2; D unclear. V lost 3 bases to trimming and J lost 4 bases, with 18 bases between them. Germline CDR1 is SNHLY and CDR2 is FYNNEI. The CDR3 length is 16 residues. The CDR3 sequence: CASSERAAQTLYGYTF. CDR3 DNA sequence: TGTGCCAGCAGTGAGCGGGCTGCCCAAACTCTCTATGGCTACACCTTC.

The genes are TRBV28 and TRBJ2-1, with 9 positions matching TRBD1. The CDR3 runs 14 residues. V shed 5 bases and J 5 bases; nucleotides not matched to a gene: 4. CDR1 MDHEN and CDR2 SYDVKM come from the germline V gene. This CDR3 reads CASSNRGLHNEQFF. DNA of the CDR3: TGTGCCAGCAGTAACAGGGGGCTCCACAATGAGCAGTTCTTC.

The V gene is TRBV6-1, the J gene TRBJ1-3; D is perhaps TRBD1 (5 bases). V lost 0 bases to trimming and J lost 2 bases, with 8 bases between them. This CDR3 spans 15 amino acids. Germline CDR1 MNHNS, CDR2 SASEGT. CDR3 residues: CASSEAGVPGNTIYF. For the CDR3, the DNA is TGTGCCAGCAGTGAAGCAGGGGTGCCTGGAAACACCATATATTTT.

The chain combines TRBV19 with TRBJ1-4; TRBD1 matches at 11 bases. Germline V gives CDR1 LNHDA, CDR2 SQIVND (reference sequence). Losses at the gene ends were 5 bases for V and 6 bases for J; bases not matched to a gene: 8. CDR3 length equals 16 residues. Written as DNA, the CDR3 is TGTGCCAGTAGTCCCTACCGGGACAGGGGGGATGAAAAACTGTTTTTT. It is translated as CASSPYRDRGDEKLFF.

The chain joins TRBV5-6 to TRBJ2-3; TRBD2 matches at 9 bases. The V and J ends lost 0 bases and 0 bases, in that order; junction bases with no gene match: 5. This CDR3 spans 17 amino acids. Germline loops: CDR1 SGHDT, CDR2 YYEEEE. CDR3 DNA: TGTGCCAGCAGCTTGGCCGTTGCGGGGGGGAGCACAGATACGCAGTATTTT. It codes for CASSLAVAGGSTDTQYF.

The chain uses TRBV18 and TRBJ1-1; D is perhaps TRBD1 (5 bases). The CDR3 totals 14 residues. Trimming took off 4 bases at V and 4 bases at J, with 13 bases between the two ends. Germline V gives CDR1 KGHSH, CDR2 LQKENI. The CDR3 is CASSQTSGGTEAFF. CDR3 bases: TGTGCCAGCTCACAAACGTCGGGGGGCACTGAAGCTTTCTTT.

The V gene is TRBV7-2, the J gene TRBJ2-2; 16 bases fit TRBD2. This CDR3 comprises 18 residues. Trimming at V came to 5 bases and at J to 5 bases, leaving 8 bases not matched to a gene. Per the germline V gene, CDR1 is SGHTA and CDR2 is FQGNSA. The CDR3 protein is CASSRRGLAGGRTGELFF. DNA of the CDR3: TGTGCCAGCAGCCGCCGGGGACTAGCGGGGGGGCGAACCGGGGAGCTGTTTTTT.

The chain recombines TRBV29-1 with TRBJ2-1, with D possibly TRBD2 on 5 matching bases. Germline V gene lookup returns CDR1 SQVTM and CDR2 ANQGSEA. V was shortened by 6 bases and J by 10 bases, with 16 bases between the two germline ends. The CDR3 covers 12 residues. As DNA, the CDR3 is TGCAGCGTGGAACGGGATACAGTCGAGCAGTTCTTC. Translating it yields CSVERDTVEQFF.

The chain joins TRBV10-3 to TRBJ2-7; no clear D gene. In germline, CDR1 is ENHRY, CDR2 SYGVKD. V was clipped by 11 bases and J by 3 bases, with 14 bases between them. The CDR3 runs 12 residues. The CDR3 region has the DNA TGTGCCGCCGGCGGCATATACTACGAGCAGTACTTC. Its translation: CAAGGIYYEQYF.

The chain combines TRBV6-1 with TRBJ2-5; 9 bases fit TRBD2. Germline CDR1 and CDR2: MNHNS and SASEGT. J was trimmed by 7 bases and V by 2 bases; bases with no gene match: 8. The CDR3 extends over 15 amino acids. The CDR3 DNA sequence: TGTGCCAGCAGTGAACAGCCTAGCGGGGACGGGACCCAGTACTTC. As protein: CASSEQPSGDGTQYF.

V is TRBV15 and J is TRBJ2-5; 7 bases fit TRBD2. Germline assignment: CDR1 LNHNV and CDR2 YYDKDF (reference sequence). The CDR3 runs to 18 residues. With V trimmed by 0 bases and J by 2 bases, 12 bases remained unmatched. The CDR3 DNA reads TGTGCCACCAGCAGAGATGTCCCTAGCGGAACTAATCAAGAGACCCAGTACTTC. This encodes CATSRDVPSGTNQETQYF. Together with reference TRBV15 and TRBJ2-5, the CDR3 gives the full variable domain: DAMVIQNPRYQVTQFGKPVTLSCSQTLNHNVMYWYQQKSSQAPKLLFHYYDKDFNNEADTPDNFQSRRPNTSFCFLDIRSPGLGDTAMYLCATSRDVPSGTNQETQYFGPGTRLLVL.

Here the CDR3 DNA reads TGTGCCAGCAGTTTATATCCGGGGGTGGGAACTGAAGCTTTCTTT. Protein sequence: CASSLYPGVGTEAFF. V usage is TRBV28 and J usage is TRBJ1-1, with D possibly being TRBD1 (5 bases). Germline V gene lookup returns CDR1 MDHEN and CDR2 SYDVKM. Trimming took off 1 base at V and 5 bases at J, with 14 bases between the two ends. The CDR3 loop spans 15 amino acids.

V gene TRBV18 combines with J gene TRBJ2-6; 8 bases match TRBD1. The ends lost 4 bases at V and 0 bases at J; junction bases unmatched: 5. The CDR3 has 17 amino acids. CDR1 is KGHSH and CDR2 is LQKENI in the germline V gene. The CDR3 DNA is TGTGCCAGCTCACGTGGACAGGGCTCCTCTGGGGCCAACGTCCTGACTTTC. Translating gives CASSRGQGSSGANVLTF.

The chain carries TRBV4-3 and TRBJ1-6; a possible D gene is TRBD1 (6 bases). CDR3 length: 15 residues. Trimming took off 6 bases at V and 1 base at J, with 10 bases between the two ends. Germline V gene sequence: CDR1 LGHNA, CDR2 YSLEER. CDR3 in amino acids: CASRQQGSYNSPLHF. DNA of the CDR3: TGCGCCAGCAGGCAACAGGGTTCCTATAATTCACCCCTCCACTTT.